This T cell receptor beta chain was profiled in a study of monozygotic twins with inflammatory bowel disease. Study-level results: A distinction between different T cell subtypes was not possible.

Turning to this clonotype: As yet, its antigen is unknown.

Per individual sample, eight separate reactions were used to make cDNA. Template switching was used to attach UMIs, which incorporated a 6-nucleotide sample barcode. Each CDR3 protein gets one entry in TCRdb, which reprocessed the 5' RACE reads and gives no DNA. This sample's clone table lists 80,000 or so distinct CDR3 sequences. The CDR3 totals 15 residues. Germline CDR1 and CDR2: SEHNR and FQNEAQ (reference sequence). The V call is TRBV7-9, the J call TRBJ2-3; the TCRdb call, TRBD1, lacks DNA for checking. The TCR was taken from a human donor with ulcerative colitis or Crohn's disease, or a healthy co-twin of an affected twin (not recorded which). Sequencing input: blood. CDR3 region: CASSPKGESTDTQYF.